Here is one T cell receptor beta chain with its context. Per germline, CDR1 SGHRS and CDR2 YFSETQ. The CDR3 extends over 14 amino acids. These data originate in a study of monozygotic twins with inflammatory bowel disease. There were eight separate reactions per sample in which cDNA was made. Following a re-call of the 5' RACE reads, TCRdb has one entry per CDR3 protein and lacks DNA. The sample includes 200,000 to 250,000 distinct CDR3 sequences. The origin of this receptor is a human donor with ulcerative colitis or Crohn's disease, or a healthy co-twin of an affected twin (not recorded which). The sample taken for sequencing was blood. The chain recombines TRBV5-1 with TRBJ2-7; the D call of TRBD1 rests on TCRdb alone, since no DNA is present to check it. CDR3 in amino acids: CASSFQGPTYEQYF.